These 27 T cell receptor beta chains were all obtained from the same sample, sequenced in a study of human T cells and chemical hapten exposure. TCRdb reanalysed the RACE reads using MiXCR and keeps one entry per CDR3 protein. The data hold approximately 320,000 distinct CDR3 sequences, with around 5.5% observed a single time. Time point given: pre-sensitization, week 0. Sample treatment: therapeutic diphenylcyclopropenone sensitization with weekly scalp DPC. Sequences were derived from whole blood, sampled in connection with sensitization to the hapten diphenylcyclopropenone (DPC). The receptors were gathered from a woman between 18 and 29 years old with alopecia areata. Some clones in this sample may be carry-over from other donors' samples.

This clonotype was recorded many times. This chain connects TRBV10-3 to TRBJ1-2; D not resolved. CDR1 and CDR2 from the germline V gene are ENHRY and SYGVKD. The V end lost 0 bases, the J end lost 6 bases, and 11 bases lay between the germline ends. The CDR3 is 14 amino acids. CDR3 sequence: CAISESIGNDGYTF. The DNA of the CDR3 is TGTGCCATCAGTGAGTCGATAGGGAACGATGGCTACACCTTC.

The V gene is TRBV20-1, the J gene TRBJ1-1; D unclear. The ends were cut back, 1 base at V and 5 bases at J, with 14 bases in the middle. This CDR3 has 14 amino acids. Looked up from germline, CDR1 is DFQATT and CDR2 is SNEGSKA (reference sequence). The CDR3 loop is CSARGGLRETEAFF. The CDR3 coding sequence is TGCAGTGCTAGAGGCGGGCTCAGAGAAACTGAAGCTTTCTTT.

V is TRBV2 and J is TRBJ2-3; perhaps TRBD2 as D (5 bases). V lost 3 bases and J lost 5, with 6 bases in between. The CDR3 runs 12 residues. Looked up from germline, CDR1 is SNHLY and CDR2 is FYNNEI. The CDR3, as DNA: TGTGCCAGCAGTGAGGACTTAGATACGCAGTATTTT. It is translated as CASSEDLDTQYF.

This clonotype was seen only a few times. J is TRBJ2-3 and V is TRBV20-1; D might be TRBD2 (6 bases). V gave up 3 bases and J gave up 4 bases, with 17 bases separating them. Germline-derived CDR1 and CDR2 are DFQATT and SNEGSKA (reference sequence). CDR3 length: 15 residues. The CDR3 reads CSARVSGLSPDTQYF. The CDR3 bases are TGCAGTGCTAGGGTGTCGGGACTGAGCCCAGATACGCAGTATTTT.

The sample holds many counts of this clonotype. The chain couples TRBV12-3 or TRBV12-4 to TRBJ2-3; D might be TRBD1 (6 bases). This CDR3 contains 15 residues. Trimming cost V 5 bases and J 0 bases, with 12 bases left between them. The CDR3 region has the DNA TGTGCCAGCAGTCCGGACAGAACTAGCACAGATACGCAGTATTTT. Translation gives CASSPDRTSTDTQYF.

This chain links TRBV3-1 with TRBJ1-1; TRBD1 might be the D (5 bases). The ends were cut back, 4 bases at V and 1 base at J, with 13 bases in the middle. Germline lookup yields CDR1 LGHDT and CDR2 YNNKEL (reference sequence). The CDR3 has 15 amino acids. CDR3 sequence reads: CASSPLSGGNTEAFF. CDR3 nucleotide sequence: TGTGCCAGCAGCCCCCTTAGTGGGGGGAACACTGAAGCTTTCTTT. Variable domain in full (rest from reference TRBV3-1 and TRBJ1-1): DTAVSQTPKYLVTQMGNDKSIKCEQNLGHDTMYWYKQDSKKFLKIMFSYNNKELIINETVPNRFSPKSPDKAHLNLHINSLELGDSAVYFCASSPLSGGNTEAFFGQGTRLTVV.

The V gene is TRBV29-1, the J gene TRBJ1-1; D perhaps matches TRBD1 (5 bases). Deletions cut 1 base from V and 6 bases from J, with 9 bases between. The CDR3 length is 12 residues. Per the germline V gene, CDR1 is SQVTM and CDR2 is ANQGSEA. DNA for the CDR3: TGCAGCGTTGAAGTAGACAGCGCTGAAGCTTTCTTT. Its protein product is CSVEVDSAEAFF.

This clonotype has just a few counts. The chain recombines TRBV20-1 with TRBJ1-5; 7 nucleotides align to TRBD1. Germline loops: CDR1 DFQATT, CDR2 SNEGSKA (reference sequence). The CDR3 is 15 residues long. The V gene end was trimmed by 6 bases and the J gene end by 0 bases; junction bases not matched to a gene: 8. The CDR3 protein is CSAGTASVSNQPQHF. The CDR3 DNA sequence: TGCAGTGCAGGGACAGCGTCGGTTAGCAATCAGCCCCAGCATTTT.

The CDR3 DNA sequence: TGCAGCGTTTCCAGGGACCACGAGCAGTACTTC. It yields the protein CSVSRDHEQYF. The rearrangement joins TRBV29-1 to TRBJ2-7; D is tentatively TRBD1 or TRBD2 (5 bases each). The V gene lost 5 bases and the J gene lost 5 bases, with 10 bases spanning the gap. The length of the CDR3 is 11 residues. Germline CDR1 is SQVTM and CDR2 is ANQGSEA.

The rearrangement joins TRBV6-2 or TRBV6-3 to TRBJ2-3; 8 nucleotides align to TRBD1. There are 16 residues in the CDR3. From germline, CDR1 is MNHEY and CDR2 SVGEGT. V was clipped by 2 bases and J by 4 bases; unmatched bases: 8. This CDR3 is CASSYDRQGLPDTQYF. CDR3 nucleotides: TGTGCCAGCAGTTACGACCGACAGGGGCTCCCAGATACGCAGTATTTT.

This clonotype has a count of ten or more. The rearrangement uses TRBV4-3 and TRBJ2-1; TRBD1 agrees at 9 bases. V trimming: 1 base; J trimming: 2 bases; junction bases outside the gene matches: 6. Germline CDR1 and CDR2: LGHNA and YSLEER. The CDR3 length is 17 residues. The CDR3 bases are TGCGCCAGCAGCCAAGCTGGGGACAGGGAAGCCTACAATGAGCAGTTCTTC. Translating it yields CASSQAGDREAYNEQFF.

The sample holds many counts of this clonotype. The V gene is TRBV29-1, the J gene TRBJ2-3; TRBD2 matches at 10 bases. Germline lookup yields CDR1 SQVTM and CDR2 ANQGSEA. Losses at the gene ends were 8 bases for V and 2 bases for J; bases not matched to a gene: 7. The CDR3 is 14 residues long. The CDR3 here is CSHRTSGYTDTQYF. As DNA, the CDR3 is TGCAGCCACCGGACTAGCGGCTACACAGATACGCAGTATTTT.

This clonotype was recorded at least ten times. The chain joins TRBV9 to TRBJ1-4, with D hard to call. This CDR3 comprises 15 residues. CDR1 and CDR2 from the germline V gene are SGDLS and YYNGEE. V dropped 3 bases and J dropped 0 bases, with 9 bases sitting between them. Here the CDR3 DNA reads TGTGCCAGCAGCGGAGGAGCCGCAACTAATGAAAAACTGTTTTTT. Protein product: CASSGGAATNEKLFF.

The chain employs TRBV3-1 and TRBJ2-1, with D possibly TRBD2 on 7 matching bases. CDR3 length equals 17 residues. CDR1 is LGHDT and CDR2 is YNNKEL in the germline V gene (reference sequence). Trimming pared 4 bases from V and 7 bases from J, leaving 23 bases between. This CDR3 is CASSPPKGGGAGNEQFF. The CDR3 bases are TGTGCCAGCAGCCCCCCAAAGGGAGGGGGGGCCGGGAATGAGCAGTTCTTC.

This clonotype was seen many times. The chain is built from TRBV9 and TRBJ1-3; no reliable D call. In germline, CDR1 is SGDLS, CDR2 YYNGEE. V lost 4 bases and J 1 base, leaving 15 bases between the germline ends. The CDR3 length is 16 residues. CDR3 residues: CASSRNLGGSGNTIYF. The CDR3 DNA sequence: TGTGCCAGCAGCCGGAATCTGGGTGGATCTGGAAACACCATATATTTT.

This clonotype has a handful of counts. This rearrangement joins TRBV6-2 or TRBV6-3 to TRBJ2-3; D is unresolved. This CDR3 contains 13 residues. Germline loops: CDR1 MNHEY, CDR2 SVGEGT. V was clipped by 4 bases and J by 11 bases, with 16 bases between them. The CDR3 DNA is TGTGCCAGCAGTTCCTTAATTGGAGTTGGGCAGTATTTT. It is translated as CASSSLIGVGQYF.

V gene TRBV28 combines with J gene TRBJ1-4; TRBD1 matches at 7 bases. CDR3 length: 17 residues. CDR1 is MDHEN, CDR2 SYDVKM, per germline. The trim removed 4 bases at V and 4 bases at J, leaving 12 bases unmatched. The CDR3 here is CASSSTRQGVINEKLFF. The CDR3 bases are TGTGCCAGCAGTTCCACCCGGCAGGGGGTGATTAATGAAAAACTGTTTTTT. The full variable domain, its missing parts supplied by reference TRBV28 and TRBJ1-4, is DVKVTQSSRYLVKRTGEKVFLECVQDMDHENMFWYRQDPGLGLRLIYFSYDVKMKEKGDIPEGYSVSREKKERFSLILESASTNQTSMYLCASSSTRQGVINEKLFFGSGTQLSVL.

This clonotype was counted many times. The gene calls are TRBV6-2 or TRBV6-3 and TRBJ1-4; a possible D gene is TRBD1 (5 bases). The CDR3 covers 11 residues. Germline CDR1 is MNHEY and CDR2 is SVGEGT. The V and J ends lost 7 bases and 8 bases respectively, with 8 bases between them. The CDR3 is CASKAGEKLFF. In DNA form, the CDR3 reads TGTGCCAGCAAGGCAGGGGAAAAACTGTTTTTT.

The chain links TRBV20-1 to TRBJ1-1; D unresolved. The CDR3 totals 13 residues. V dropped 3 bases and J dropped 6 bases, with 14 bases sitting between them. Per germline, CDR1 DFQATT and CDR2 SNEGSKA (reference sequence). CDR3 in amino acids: CSASNGDAAEAFF. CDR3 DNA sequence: TGCAGTGCTAGTAATGGGGATGCGGCTGAAGCTTTCTTT.

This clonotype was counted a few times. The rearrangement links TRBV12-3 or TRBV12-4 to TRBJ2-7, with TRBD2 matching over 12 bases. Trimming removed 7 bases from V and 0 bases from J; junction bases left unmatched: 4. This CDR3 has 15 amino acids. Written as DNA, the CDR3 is TGTGCCAGCACCCAACTAGCGGGGGGCTCCTACGAGCAGTACTTC. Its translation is CASTQLAGGSYEQYF.

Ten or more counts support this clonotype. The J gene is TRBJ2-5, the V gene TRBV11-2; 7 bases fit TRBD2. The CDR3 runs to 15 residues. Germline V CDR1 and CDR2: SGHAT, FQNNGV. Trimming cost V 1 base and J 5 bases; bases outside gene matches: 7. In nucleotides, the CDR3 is TGTGCCAGCAGCTTAGGTCCGGGACTATCTGAGACCCAGTACTTC. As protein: CASSLGPGLSETQYF.

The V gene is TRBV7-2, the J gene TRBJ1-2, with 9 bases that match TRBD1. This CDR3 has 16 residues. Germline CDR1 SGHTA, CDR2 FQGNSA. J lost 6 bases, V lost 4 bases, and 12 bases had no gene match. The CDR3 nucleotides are TGTGCCAGCAGCTCCACAGGGGGCGCGATCGTCCATGGCTACACCTTC. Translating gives CASSSTGGAIVHGYTF.

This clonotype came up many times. CDR3 nucleotide sequence: TGTGCCACCGGGACAGGGAACACAGAGACCCAGTACTTC. It encodes CATGTGNTETQYF. The chain links TRBV10-3 to TRBJ2-5; TRBD1 aligns across 9 bases. The germline gives CDR1 ENHRY, CDR2 SYGVKD. The J segment lost 4 bases and the V segment lost 10 bases, leaving 7 bases of the junction unmatched. This CDR3 is built from 13 residues.

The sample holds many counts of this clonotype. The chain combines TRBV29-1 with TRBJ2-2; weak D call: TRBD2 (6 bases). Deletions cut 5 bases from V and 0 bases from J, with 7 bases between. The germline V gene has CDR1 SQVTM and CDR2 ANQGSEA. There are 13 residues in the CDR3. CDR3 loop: CSVSSANTGELFF. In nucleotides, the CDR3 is TGCAGCGTTTCTAGCGCGAACACCGGGGAGCTGTTTTTT.

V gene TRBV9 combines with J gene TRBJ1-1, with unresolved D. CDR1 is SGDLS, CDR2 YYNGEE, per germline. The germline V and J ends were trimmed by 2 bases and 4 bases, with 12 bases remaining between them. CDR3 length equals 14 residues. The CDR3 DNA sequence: TGTGCCAGCAGCGTGACAATGGAGCCCACTGAAGCTTTCTTT. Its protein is CASSVTMEPTEAFF.

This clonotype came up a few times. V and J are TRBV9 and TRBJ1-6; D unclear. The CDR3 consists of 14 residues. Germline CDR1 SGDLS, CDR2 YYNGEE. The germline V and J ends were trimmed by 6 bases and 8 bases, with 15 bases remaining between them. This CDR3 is CASTAGGLYSPLHF. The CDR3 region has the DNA TGTGCCAGCACTGCCGGTGGCCTTTATTCACCCCTCCACTTT.

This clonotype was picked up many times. Written as DNA, the CDR3 is TGTGCCAGCAGTTACAAGGGTCAGAACTATGGCTACACCTTC. Encoded protein: CASSYKGQNYGYTF. The V and J genes are TRBV6-6 and TRBJ1-2; D remains ambiguous. The CDR3 extends over 14 amino acids. V lost 2 bases to trimming and J lost 2 bases, with 9 bases between them. The germline CDR1 and CDR2 sequences are MNHNY and SVGAGI (reference sequence).